This TCR beta chain was captured in a study of T cells in localized non-small cell lung cancer. In germline, CDR1 is LNHDA, CDR2 SQIVND (reference sequence). Unmatched junction bases numbered 4, after V lost 6 bases and J lost 1 base. This CDR3 has 14 amino acids. Profiling relied on immunoSEQ multiplex PCR, and the TCRdb table lists in-frame clones only, not all of them. The sample lists tens of thousands of clones, almost 90% occurring once. On this clone: Its antigen is unidentified.

Overall study results and limits: Heterogeneity remains possible because sequencing was limited to only one tumor region. Adjacent lung had a median roughly 60 of the 100 largest tumor clones. There was higher T cell clonality in uninvolved adjacent lung than in tumor, and it was highest there. Patients showing higher blood T cell density tended to see longer overall survival.

The sequenced sample was peripheral blood, obtained before any cancer treatment. This chain joins TRBV19 and TRBJ1-1; 8 bases are a match to TRBD1. This receptor was identified in a woman aged 35 to 70 with stage I lung adenocarcinoma. The CDR3 DNA is TGTGCCAGTAGGGCGGGACAGGAGAACACTGAAGCTTTCTTT. Protein sequence: CASRAGQENTEAFF.